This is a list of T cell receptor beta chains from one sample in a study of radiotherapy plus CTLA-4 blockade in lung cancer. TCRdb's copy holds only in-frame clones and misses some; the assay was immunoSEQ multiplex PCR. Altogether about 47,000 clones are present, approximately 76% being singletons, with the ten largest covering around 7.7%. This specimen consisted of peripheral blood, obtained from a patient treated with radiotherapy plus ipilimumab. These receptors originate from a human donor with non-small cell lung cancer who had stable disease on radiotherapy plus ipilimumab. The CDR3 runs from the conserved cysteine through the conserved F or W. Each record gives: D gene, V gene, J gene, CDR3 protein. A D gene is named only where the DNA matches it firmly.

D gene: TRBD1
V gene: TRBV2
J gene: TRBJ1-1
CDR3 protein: CASSAGRGTGNTEAFF

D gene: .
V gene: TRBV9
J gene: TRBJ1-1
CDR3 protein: CASSVATYTEAFF

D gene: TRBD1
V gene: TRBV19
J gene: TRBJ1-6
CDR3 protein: CATKGQAYNSPLHF

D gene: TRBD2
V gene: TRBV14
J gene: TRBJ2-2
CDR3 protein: CASSQFPVGGGPNTGELFF

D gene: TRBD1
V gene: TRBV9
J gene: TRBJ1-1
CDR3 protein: CASSVGPRQGYTEAFF

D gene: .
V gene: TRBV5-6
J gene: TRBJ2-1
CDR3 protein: CASSFGLGGYNEQFF

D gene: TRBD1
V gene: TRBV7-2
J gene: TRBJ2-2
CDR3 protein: CASSSKPGQGLTGELFF

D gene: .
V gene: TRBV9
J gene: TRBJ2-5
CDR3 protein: CASSPIAGGQQETQYF

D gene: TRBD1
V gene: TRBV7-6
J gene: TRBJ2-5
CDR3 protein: CASSLFGQGNQETQYF

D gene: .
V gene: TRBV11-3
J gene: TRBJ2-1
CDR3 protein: CASSLSDNNEQFF

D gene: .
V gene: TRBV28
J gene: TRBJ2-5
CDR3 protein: CASRLPGSQETQYF

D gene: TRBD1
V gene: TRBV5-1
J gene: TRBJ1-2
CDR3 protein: CASSLGGQDGYTF

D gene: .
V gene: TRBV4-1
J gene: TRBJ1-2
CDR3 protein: CATHSPGSNYGYTF

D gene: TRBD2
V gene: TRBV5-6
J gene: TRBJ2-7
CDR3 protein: CASSLGPRSGSSYEQYF

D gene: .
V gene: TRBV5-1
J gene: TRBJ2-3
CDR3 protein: CASSSGTFTSTDTQYF

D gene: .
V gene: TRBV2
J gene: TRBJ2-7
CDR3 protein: CASSEEGVQGYEQYF

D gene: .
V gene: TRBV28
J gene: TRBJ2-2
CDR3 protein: CASSLPQGRSDTGELFF

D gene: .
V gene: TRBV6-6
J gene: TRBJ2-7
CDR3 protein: CASSLQKGGPYEQYF

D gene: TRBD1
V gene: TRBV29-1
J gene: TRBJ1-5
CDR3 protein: CSVLTGSTQPQHF

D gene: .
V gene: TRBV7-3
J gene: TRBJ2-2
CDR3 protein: CASSLAGVGGELFF

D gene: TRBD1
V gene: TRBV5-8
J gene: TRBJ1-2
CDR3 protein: CASGTPGQSNYGYTF

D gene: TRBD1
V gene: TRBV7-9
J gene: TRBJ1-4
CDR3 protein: CASSLGTGKEKLFF

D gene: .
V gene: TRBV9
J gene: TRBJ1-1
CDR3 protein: CASSLGGRLVNTEAFF

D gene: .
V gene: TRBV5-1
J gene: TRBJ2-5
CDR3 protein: CASSSGGIQETQYF

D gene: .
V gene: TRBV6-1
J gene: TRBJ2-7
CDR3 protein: CASSPDATYEQYF

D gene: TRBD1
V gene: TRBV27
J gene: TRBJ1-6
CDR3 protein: CASFPRQGVNSPLHF

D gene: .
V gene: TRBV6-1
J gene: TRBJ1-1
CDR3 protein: CASSPTGPPFQGAFF

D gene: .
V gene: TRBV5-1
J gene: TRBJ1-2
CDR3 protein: CASSPGGRDNYGYTF

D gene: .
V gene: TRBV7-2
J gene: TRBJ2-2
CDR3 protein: CASSLGQRSTNTGELFF